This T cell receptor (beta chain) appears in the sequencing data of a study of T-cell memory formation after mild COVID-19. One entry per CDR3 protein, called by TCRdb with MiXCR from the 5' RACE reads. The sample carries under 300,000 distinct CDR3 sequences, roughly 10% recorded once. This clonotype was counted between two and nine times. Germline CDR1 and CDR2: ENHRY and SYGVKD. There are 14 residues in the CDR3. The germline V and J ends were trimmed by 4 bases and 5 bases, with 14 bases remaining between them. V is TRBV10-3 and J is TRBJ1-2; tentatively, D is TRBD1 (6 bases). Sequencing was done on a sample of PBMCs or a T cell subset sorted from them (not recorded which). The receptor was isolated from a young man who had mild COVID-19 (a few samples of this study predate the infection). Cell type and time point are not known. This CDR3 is CAISGQGYLYGYTF. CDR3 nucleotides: TGTGCCATCAGTGGTCAGGGGTACTTGTATGGCTACACCTTC.